These 14 T cell receptor beta chains share one sample of origin, sequenced in a study of blood T cells in healthy people across ages. A sample-barcoded 5' primer and a J-beta primer mix were used in a second PCR of roughly 6 to 11 cycles. One entry per CDR3 protein results from TCRdb running MiXCR on the 5' RACE reads. This sample has 1.5 million to 1.8 million distinct CDR3 sequences; roughly two fifths occur once, and the top ten carry just over 4%. Sequenced material: blood. The receptors derive from a woman aged 18-29 years in good health.

There are a few counts of this clonotype. The V call is TRBV12-3 or TRBV12-4, the J call TRBJ2-6; D is perhaps TRBD2 (6 bases). The CDR3 extends over 17 amino acids. V lost 2 bases to trimming and J lost 0 bases, with 11 bases between them. CDR3 sequence reads: CASSLKGLSSGANVLTF. CDR3 in DNA: TGTGCCAGCAGTTTAAAGGGACTGAGCTCTGGGGCCAACGTCCTGACTTTC.

The chain is built from TRBV11-2 and TRBJ2-7; the D is unclear. Trimming took off 5 bases at V and 5 bases at J, with 19 bases between the two ends. Germline CDR1 reads SGHAT; CDR2 reads FQNNGV. The CDR3 spans 15 residues. For the CDR3, the DNA is TGTGCCAGCAGCGGGCGGATTTCGTCTTTCCACGAGCAGTACTTC. It yields the protein CASSGRISSFHEQYF. Supplemented by reference TRBV11-2 and TRBJ2-7, the full variable domain reads EAGVAQSPRYKIIEKRQSVAFWCNPISGHATLYWYQQILGQGPKLLIQFQNNGVVDDSQLPKDRFSAERLKGVDSTLKIQPAKLEDSAVYLCASSGRISSFHEQYFGPGTRLTVT.

The chain has TRBV9 and TRBJ1-4; D is uncertain. Germline values: CDR1 SGDLS, CDR2 YYNGEE. Trimming shortened V by 2 bases and J by 2 bases, and 10 bases separated the two germline ends. CDR3 length equals 15 residues. CDR3 residues: CASSVFGRTNEKLFF. CDR3 nucleotide sequence: TGTGCCAGCAGCGTGTTTGGCCGGACTAATGAAAAACTGTTTTTT. Variable domain in full (rest from reference TRBV9 and TRBJ1-4): DSGVTQTPKHLITATGQRVTLRCSPRSGDLSVYWYQQSLDQGLQFLIQYYNGEERAKGNILERFSAQQFPDLHSELNLSSLELGDSALYFCASSVFGRTNEKLFFGSGTQLSVL.

The chain joins TRBV6-2 or TRBV6-3 to TRBJ2-7; TRBD2 matches 7 bases. CDR1 MNHEY and CDR2 SVGEGT come from the germline V gene. The junction had 8 bases not matched to a gene; V was cut back by 0 bases and J by 3 bases. The CDR3 has 16 amino acids. CDR3 sequence reads: CASSYSLQGGVYEQYF. CDR3 bases: TGTGCCAGCAGTTACTCGCTGCAGGGAGGGGTCTACGAGCAGTACTTC.

This clonotype was observed at least ten times. This chain uses TRBV6-5 with TRBJ2-1, with D unresolved. Germline V gene lookup returns CDR1 MNHEY and CDR2 SVGAGI. Deletions cut 1 base from V and 1 base from J, with 2 bases between. The CDR3 consists of 13 residues. The CDR3 nucleotides are TGTGCCAGCAGTTACTTGTCCTACAATGAGCAGTTCTTC. This codes for CASSYLSYNEQFF.

V gene TRBV20-1 combines with J gene TRBJ1-5; 9 nucleotides align to TRBD1. Germline V lookup: CDR1 DFQATT, CDR2 SNEGSKA (reference sequence). The J segment lost 7 bases and the V segment lost 0 bases, leaving 4 bases of the junction unmatched. CDR3 size: 14 residues. CDR3 loop: CSARERDRVQPQHF. DNA of the CDR3: TGCAGTGCTAGAGAACGGGACAGGGTCCAGCCCCAGCATTTT.

Regarding this clonotype: Germline is not matched at one junction end, which may reflect a read error. The DNA for the CDR3 is TGTGCCACCAGCATCTTCGGACGGGTGAACGCTGAAGCTTTCTTT. Amino acids: CATSIFGRVNAEAFF. The rearrangement joins TRBV15 to TRBJ1-1; D ambiguous. The CDR3 runs to 15 residues. Per germline, CDR1 LNHNV and CDR2 YYDKDF (reference sequence).

This chain uses TRBV20-1 with TRBJ2-5; a possible D gene is TRBD2 (7 bases). The CDR3 has 12 residues. Germline V CDR1 and CDR2: DFQATT, SNEGSKA (reference sequence). Trimming shortened V by 6 bases and J by 11 bases, and 19 bases separated the two germline ends. The CDR3 is CSAPKRDNEQYF. The CDR3 DNA reads TGCAGTGCACCCAAGCGGGACAATGAGCAGTACTTC.

A few counts support this clonotype. J is TRBJ2-7 and V is TRBV11-2; 8 nucleotides match TRBD2. There are 15 residues in the CDR3. Germline V gene lookup returns CDR1 SGHAT and CDR2 FQNNGV. Losses at the gene ends were 2 bases for V and 2 bases for J; bases not matched to a gene: 5. CDR3 in amino acids: CASSLSGSSPYEQYF. CDR3 nucleotides: TGTGCCAGCAGCTTAAGCGGGAGTTCTCCCTACGAGCAGTACTTC.

The rearrangement joins TRBV5-1 to TRBJ1-1, with D hard to call. The V end was cut by 6 bases, the J end by 0 bases, with 9 bases between. This CDR3 spans 13 amino acids. Germline values: CDR1 SGHRS, CDR2 YFSETQ. CDR3: CASKREVNTEAFF. CDR3 nucleotides: TGCGCCAGCAAAAGGGAAGTGAACACTGAAGCTTTCTTT.

The chain couples TRBV13 to TRBJ2-2, with a tentative D call TRBD2 (6 bases). Trimming shortened V by 4 bases and J by 0 bases, and 12 bases separated the two germline ends. CDR3 size: 16 residues. CDR1 is PRHDT, CDR2 FYEKMQ, per germline (reference sequence). DNA of the CDR3: TGTGCCAGCAGCTCACCCGGGACTTCGAACACCGGGGAGCTGTTTTTT. Amino acid sequence: CASSSPGTSNTGELFF.

The chain carries TRBV12-3 or TRBV12-4 and TRBJ2-5; D gene ambiguous. V lost 3 bases and J lost 5, with 13 bases in between. This CDR3 region has 14 residues. Written as DNA, the CDR3 is TGTGCCAGCAGTTTCAGTTGGGCCGGGGAGACCCAGTACTTC. It yields the protein CASSFSWAGETQYF.

A few counts support this clonotype. The chain combines TRBV27 with TRBJ1-5; no firm D call. This CDR3 is 15 amino acids long. Germline V gene sequence: CDR1 MNHEY, CDR2 SMNVEV (reference sequence). V lost 2 bases, J lost 2 bases, and 10 bases lay in between. The CDR3 region has the DNA TGTGCCAGCAGTTTAGGCCCCTATCGCAATCAGCCCCAGCATTTT. Translated, it gives CASSLGPYRNQPQHF.

The rearrangement links TRBV6-5 to TRBJ2-7, with TRBD1 as a possible D gene (5 bases). Germline CDR1 is MNHEY and CDR2 is SVGAGI. The CDR3 sequence is 14 residues long. V lost 6 bases and J lost 6, with 18 bases in between. The CDR3 here is CASRTAQTSLEQYF. In nucleotides, the CDR3 is TGTGCCAGCAGGACAGCGCAGACAAGCCTCGAGCAGTACTTC.